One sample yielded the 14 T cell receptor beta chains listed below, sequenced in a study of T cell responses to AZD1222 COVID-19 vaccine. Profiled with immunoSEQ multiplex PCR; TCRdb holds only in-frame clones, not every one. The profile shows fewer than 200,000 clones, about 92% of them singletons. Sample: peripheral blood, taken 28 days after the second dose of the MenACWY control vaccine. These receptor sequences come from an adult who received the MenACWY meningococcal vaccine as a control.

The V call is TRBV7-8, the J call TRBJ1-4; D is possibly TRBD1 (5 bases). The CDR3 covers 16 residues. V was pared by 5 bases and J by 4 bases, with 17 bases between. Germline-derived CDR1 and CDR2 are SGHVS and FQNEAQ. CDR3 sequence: CASSRQRTRRNEKLFF. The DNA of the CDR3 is TGTGCCAGCAGCCGCCAGAGGACACGCCGTAATGAAAAACTGTTTTTT.

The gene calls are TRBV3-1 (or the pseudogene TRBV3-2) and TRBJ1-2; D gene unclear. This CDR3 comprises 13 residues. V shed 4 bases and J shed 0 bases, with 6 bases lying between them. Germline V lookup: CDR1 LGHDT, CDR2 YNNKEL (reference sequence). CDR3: CASSRLSNYGYTF. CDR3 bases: TGTGCCAGCAGCCGATTATCTAACTATGGCTACACCTTC.

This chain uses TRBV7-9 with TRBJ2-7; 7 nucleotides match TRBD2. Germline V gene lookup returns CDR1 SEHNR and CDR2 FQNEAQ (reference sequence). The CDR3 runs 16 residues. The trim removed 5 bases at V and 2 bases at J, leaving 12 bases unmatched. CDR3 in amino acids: CASSPSVAGATYEQYF. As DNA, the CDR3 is TGTGCCAGCAGCCCGAGTGTAGCGGGTGCCACCTACGAGCAGTACTTC.

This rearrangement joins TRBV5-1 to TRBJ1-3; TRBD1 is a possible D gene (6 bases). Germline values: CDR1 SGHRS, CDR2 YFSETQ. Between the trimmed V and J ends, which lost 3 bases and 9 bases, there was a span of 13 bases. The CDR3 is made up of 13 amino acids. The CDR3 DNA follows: TGCGCCAGCAGCTCGGGGGCCGCAGCCACCATATATTTT. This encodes CASSSGAAATIYF.

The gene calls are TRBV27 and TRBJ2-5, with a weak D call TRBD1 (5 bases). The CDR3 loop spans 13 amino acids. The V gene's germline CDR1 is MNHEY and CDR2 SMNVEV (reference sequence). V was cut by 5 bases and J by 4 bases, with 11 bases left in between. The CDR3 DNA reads TGTGCCAGCAGTCAGGGTCCCGGAGAGACCCAGTACTTC. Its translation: CASSQGPGETQYF.

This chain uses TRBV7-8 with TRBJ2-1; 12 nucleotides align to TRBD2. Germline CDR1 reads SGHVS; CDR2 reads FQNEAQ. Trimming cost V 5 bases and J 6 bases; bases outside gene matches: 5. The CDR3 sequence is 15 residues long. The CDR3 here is CASSTGTSGPNEQFF. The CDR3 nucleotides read TGTGCCAGCAGCACCGGGACTAGCGGGCCCAATGAGCAGTTCTTC.

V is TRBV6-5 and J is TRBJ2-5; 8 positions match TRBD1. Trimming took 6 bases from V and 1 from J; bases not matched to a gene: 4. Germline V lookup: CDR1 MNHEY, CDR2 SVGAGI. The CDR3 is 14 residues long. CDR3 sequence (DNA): TGTGCCAGCAGCATGGGACAGGCCCAAGAGACCCAGTACTTC. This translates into CASSMGQAQETQYF.

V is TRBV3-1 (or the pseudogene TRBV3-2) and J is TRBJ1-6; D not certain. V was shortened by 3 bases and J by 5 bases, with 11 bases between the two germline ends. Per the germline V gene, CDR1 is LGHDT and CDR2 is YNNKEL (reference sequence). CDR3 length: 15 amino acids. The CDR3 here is CASSQRERDNSPLHF. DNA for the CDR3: TGTGCCAGCAGCCAGAGGGAGAGAGATAATTCACCCCTCCACTTT.

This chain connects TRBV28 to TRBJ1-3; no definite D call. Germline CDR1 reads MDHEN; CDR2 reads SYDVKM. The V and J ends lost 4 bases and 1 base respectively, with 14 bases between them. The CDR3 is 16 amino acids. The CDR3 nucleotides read TGTGCCAGCAGTTCTTCAGGCACCTTTTCTGGAAACACCATATATTTT. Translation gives CASSSSGTFSGNTIYF.

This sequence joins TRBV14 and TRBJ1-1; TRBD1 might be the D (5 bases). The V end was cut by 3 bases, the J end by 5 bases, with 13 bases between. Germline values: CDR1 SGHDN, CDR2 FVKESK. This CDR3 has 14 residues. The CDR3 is CASSHGGLVTEAFF. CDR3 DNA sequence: TGTGCCAGCAGCCATGGGGGTTTGGTGACTGAAGCTTTCTTT.

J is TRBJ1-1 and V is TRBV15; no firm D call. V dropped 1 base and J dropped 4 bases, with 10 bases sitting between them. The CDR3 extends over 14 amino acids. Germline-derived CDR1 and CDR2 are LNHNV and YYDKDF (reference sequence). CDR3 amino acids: CATSRVGVGTEAFF. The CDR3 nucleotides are TGTGCCACCAGCAGAGTGGGTGTAGGCACTGAAGCTTTCTTT.

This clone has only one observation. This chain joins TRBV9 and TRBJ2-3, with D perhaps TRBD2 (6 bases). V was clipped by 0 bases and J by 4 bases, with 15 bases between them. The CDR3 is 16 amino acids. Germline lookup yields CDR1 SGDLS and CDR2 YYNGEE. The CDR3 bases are TGTGCCAGCAGCGTAGGCGTGGGAGGTACGTCAGATACGCAGTATTTT. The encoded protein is CASSVGVGGTSDTQYF.

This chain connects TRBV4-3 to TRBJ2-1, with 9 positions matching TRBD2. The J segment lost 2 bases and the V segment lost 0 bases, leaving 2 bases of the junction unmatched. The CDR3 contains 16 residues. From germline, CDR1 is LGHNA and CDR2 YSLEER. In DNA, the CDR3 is TGCGCCAGCAGCCAAGATGCTAGCGGGACCTACAATGAGCAGTTCTTC. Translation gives CASSQDASGTYNEQFF.

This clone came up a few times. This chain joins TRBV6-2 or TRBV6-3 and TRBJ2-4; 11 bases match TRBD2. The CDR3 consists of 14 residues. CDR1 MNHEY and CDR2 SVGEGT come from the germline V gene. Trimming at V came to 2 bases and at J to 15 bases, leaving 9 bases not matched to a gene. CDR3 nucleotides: TGTGCCAGCAGTTACGCGCTAGCGGGAGGAGGAGGGTACTTC. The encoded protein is CASSYALAGGGGYF.